Presented here are 23 T cell receptor beta chains from one specimen sequenced in a study of T cell changes during pregnancy in multiple sclerosis. Using immunoSEQ multiplex PCR, the repertoire was profiled, and TCRdb retains in-frame clones only, with some absent. The sample lists tens of thousands of clones, roughly nine tenths occurring once. The specimen was CD4+ T cells from peripheral blood mononuclear cells, collected after pregnancy. These receptors were taken from a female donor with multiple sclerosis, enrolled in a pregnancy study.

The chain joins TRBV7-2 to TRBJ2-7, with 10 nucleotides matching TRBD2. Germline lookup yields CDR1 SGHTA and CDR2 FQGNSA. The V segment lost 4 bases and the J segment 2 bases; nucleotides outside the gene matches: 11. This CDR3 comprises 17 residues. CDR3 nucleotides: TGTGCCAGCAGCTACACCGGGACTAGCGTGTGGCCCTACGAGCAGTACTTC. Translating gives CASSYTGTSVWPYEQYF.

This chain joins TRBV27 and TRBJ2-3, with D perhaps TRBD1 (6 bases). The CDR3 loop spans 15 amino acids. Germline CDR1 MNHEY, CDR2 SMNVEV (reference sequence). V was shortened by 11 bases and J by 0 bases, with 18 bases between the two germline ends. This CDR3 reads CASQDPGHSTDTQYF. The CDR3 nucleotides are TGTGCCTCCCAAGACCCGGGACACAGCACAGATACGCAGTATTTT.

V gene TRBV18 combines with J gene TRBJ1-4; 7 nucleotides match TRBD1. J was trimmed by 6 bases and V by 3 bases; bases with no gene match: 13. From germline, CDR1 is KGHSH and CDR2 LQKENI. The length of the CDR3 is 17 residues. The CDR3 nucleotides read TGTGCCAGCTCACCGCAAAGACTCGAGGGGGCGGATGAAAAACTGTTTTTT. Its translation: CASSPQRLEGADEKLFF.

The rearrangement uses TRBV19 and TRBJ2-5; D is possibly TRBD2 (5 bases). CDR3 length equals 17 residues. V gave up 1 base and J gave up 0 bases, with 15 bases separating them. CDR1 LNHDA and CDR2 SQIVND come from the germline V gene (reference sequence). Here the CDR3 reads CASSIVRGPSYQETQYF. The CDR3 DNA reads TGTGCCAGTAGTATAGTTAGAGGGCCTTCGTACCAAGAGACCCAGTACTTC.

This clone was observed a single time. V is TRBV5-1 and J is TRBJ1-2; 9 nucleotides agree with TRBD1. CDR1 is SGHRS, CDR2 YFSETQ, per germline. With 4 bases clipped from V and 7 bases from J, the junction kept 11 bases outside the gene matches. The CDR3 is 15 residues long. The CDR3 here is CASSGGTGKLGGYTF. The CDR3 region has the DNA TGCGCCAGCAGCGGCGGGACAGGGAAGCTCGGTGGCTACACCTTC.

This clone is a singleton in its sample. The genes are TRBV29-1 and TRBJ2-7, with 7 positions matching TRBD1. J lost 6 bases, V lost 5 bases, and 7 bases had no gene match. The CDR3 spans 12 residues. The germline gives CDR1 SQVTM, CDR2 ANQGSEA. The DNA for the CDR3 is TGCAGCGTTAAGAATACAGGGGCCGAGCAGTACTTC. It translates to CSVKNTGAEQYF.

The chain combines TRBV5-1 with TRBJ2-5, with D possibly matching TRBD2 (6 bases). The CDR3 totals 15 residues. Germline lookup yields CDR1 SGHRS and CDR2 YFSETQ. The V gene lost 2 bases and the J gene lost 1 base, with 12 bases spanning the gap. The CDR3: CASSFPEGPQETQYF. The DNA for the CDR3 is TGCGCCAGCAGCTTTCCGGAGGGGCCCCAAGAGACCCAGTACTTC.

The chain carries TRBV15 and TRBJ1-2, with D possibly being TRBD1 (6 bases). This CDR3 spans 14 amino acids. The V gene's germline CDR1 is LNHNV and CDR2 YYDKDF (reference sequence). V was shortened by 1 base and J by 0 bases, with 6 bases between the two germline ends. The CDR3 region has the DNA TGTGCCACCAGCAGAGGGACAGCTAACTATGGCTACACCTTC. Translated: CATSRGTANYGYTF.

J is TRBJ1-1 and V is TRBV6-6; D is uncertain. The V and J ends lost 8 bases and 7 bases respectively, with 11 bases between them. The CDR3 has 11 amino acids. CDR1 and CDR2 from the germline V gene are MNHNY and SVGAGI (reference sequence). CDR3 sequence reads: CASGNGIEAFF. The CDR3 DNA reads as TGTGCCAGCGGGAACGGGATTGAAGCTTTCTTT.

The chain recombines TRBV4-2 with TRBJ2-1; D ambiguous. Per germline, CDR1 LGHNA and CDR2 YNFKEQ. The length of the CDR3 is 16 residues. V lost 2 bases and J lost 5, with 16 bases in between. The CDR3 protein is CASSQSSSLWDNEQFF. CDR3 DNA sequence: TGTGCCAGCAGCCAATCCTCTTCACTATGGGACAATGAGCAGTTCTTC.

The chain links TRBV9 to TRBJ2-5; D gene uncertain. The germline CDR1 and CDR2 sequences are SGDLS and YYNGEE. Deletions cut 0 bases from V and 1 base from J, with 10 bases between. The CDR3 contains 15 residues. In DNA form, the CDR3 reads TGTGCCAGCAGCGTAGGACCGACTCTCCAAGAGACCCAGTACTTC. Its translation: CASSVGPTLQETQYF.

The chain carries TRBV4-1 and TRBJ2-1, with TRBD1 identical over 7 bases. The CDR3 sequence is 15 residues long. Per germline, CDR1 MGHRA and CDR2 YSYEKL. The V segment lost 1 base and the J segment 7 bases; nucleotides outside the gene matches: 7. The CDR3 DNA reads as TGCGCCAGCAGCCAAGTGCTCCAGGGGGAGAATGAGCAGTTCTTC. Residues: CASSQVLQGENEQFF.

This clone turned up a few times. The CDR3 DNA sequence: TGTGCCAGCAGGGCCGTGGTGAACACTGAAGCTTTCTTT. Protein product: CASRAVVNTEAFF. The rearrangement uses TRBV2 and TRBJ1-1; D gene unclear. The germline gives CDR1 SNHLY, CDR2 FYNNEI. With 6 bases removed from V and 0 bases from J, the gap between germline ends came to 8 bases. The CDR3 covers 13 residues.

The rearrangement links TRBV18 to TRBJ1-1; D is undetermined. This CDR3 is built from 16 residues. V lost 2 bases and J 1 base, leaving 14 bases between the germline ends. CDR1 KGHSH and CDR2 LQKENI come from the germline V gene. This chain's CDR3 is CASSPREVSRNTEAFF. Here the CDR3 DNA reads TGTGCCAGCTCACCAAGGGAGGTATCGAGGAACACTGAAGCTTTCTTT.

V usage is TRBV7-2 and J usage is TRBJ1-2; D not resolved. The CDR3 is 13 amino acids. V lost 5 bases and J lost 4, with 11 bases in between. Germline V gives CDR1 SGHTA, CDR2 FQGNSA. The CDR3 DNA reads TGTGCCAGCAGCCCCCGACGGGGCTATGGCTACACCTTC. This codes for CASSPRRGYGYTF. The full variable domain, completed using reference TRBV7-2 and TRBJ1-2, is GAGVSQSPSNKVTEKGKDVELRCDPISGHTALYWYRQSLGQGLEFLIYFQGNSAPDKSGLPSDRFSAERTGGSVSTLTIQRTQQEDSAVYLCASSPRRGYGYTFGSGTRLTVV.

This clone has a handful of counts. The chain combines TRBV6-6 with TRBJ1-5; 7 nucleotides line up with TRBD1. The ends lost 5 bases at V and 0 bases at J; junction bases unmatched: 1. Germline V CDR1 and CDR2: MNHNY, SVGAGI (reference sequence). CDR3 size: 14 residues. In DNA, the CDR3 is TGTGCCAGCAGTGACAGGGATAGCAATCAGCCCCAGCATTTT. This gives the protein CASSDRDSNQPQHF.

This chain uses TRBV7-8 with TRBJ1-1; 7 bases are a match to TRBD1. CDR3 size: 14 residues. Germline V CDR1 and CDR2: SGHVS, FQNEAQ. V was clipped by 4 bases and J by 1 base; unmatched bases: 3. The CDR3 reads CASSSGQTNTEAFF. DNA for the CDR3: TGTGCCAGCAGCTCGGGACAGACGAACACTGAAGCTTTCTTT. Drawing the rest from reference TRBV7-8 and TRBJ1-1, the complete variable domain is GAGVSQSPRYKVAKRGQDVALRCDPISGHVSLFWYQQALGQGPEFLTYFQNEAQLDKSGLPSDRFFAERPEGSVSTLKIQRTQQEDSAVYLCASSSGQTNTEAFFGQGTRLTVV.

The J gene is TRBJ1-5, the V gene TRBV10-1, with TRBD1 as a possible D gene (5 bases). The CDR3 spans 16 residues. V lost 5 bases, J lost 3 bases, and 17 bases lay in between. Germline V gene data show CDR1 as WNHNN and CDR2 as SYGVQD (reference sequence). CDR3 DNA: TGCGCCAGCAGTTCCCCGCGTGGGGCCTACAATCAGCCCCAGCATTTT. It is translated as CASSSPRGAYNQPQHF.

V is TRBV29-1 and J is TRBJ2-5, with 11 bases fitting TRBD2. The CDR3 totals 15 residues. CDR1 is SQVTM, CDR2 ANQGSEA, per germline. V lost 5 bases and J lost 0; bases outside the gene matches: 5. CDR3 sequence reads: CSVPASGGYQETQYF. CDR3 nucleotide sequence: TGCAGCGTTCCTGCTAGCGGGGGGTACCAAGAGACCCAGTACTTC.

The chain has TRBV9 and TRBJ2-3; tentative D call: TRBD1 (6 bases). The CDR3 spans 14 residues. Deletions cut 5 bases from V and 1 base from J, with 11 bases between. Germline CDR1 reads SGDLS; CDR2 reads YYNGEE. The CDR3 reads CASSWGRGTDTQYF. The CDR3 bases are TGTGCCAGCAGTTGGGGGCGGGGCACAGATACGCAGTATTTT.

The chain links TRBV2 to TRBJ2-2, with D possibly matching TRBD1 (6 bases). This CDR3 is 15 amino acids long. CDR1 and CDR2 (germline): SNHLY, FYNNEI. V gave up 7 bases and J gave up 2 bases, with 14 bases separating them. CDR3 DNA sequence: TGTGCCAGCAAGTGGACAGAGGGAAACACCGGGGAGCTGTTTTTT. It yields the protein CASKWTEGNTGELFF.

The rearrangement uses TRBV5-5 and TRBJ1-5, with a weak D call TRBD1 (5 bases). V was trimmed by 4 bases and J by 0 bases, leaving 8 bases between them. Germline V lookup: CDR1 SGHKS, CDR2 YYEKEE (reference sequence). CDR3 length equals 14 residues. In nucleotides, the CDR3 is TGTGCCAGCAGCCCCGGACATAGCAATCAGCCCCAGCATTTT. This encodes CASSPGHSNQPQHF.

This chain connects TRBV6-4 to TRBJ2-2, with D possibly TRBD2 on 5 matching bases. Germline values: CDR1 MRHNA, CDR2 SNTAGT. The CDR3 has 13 amino acids. Trimming took 3 bases from V and 3 from J, leaving 5 bases between them. This chain's CDR3 is CASSEDYTGELFF. DNA of the CDR3: TGTGCCAGCAGTGAGGACTACACCGGGGAGCTGTTTTTT.